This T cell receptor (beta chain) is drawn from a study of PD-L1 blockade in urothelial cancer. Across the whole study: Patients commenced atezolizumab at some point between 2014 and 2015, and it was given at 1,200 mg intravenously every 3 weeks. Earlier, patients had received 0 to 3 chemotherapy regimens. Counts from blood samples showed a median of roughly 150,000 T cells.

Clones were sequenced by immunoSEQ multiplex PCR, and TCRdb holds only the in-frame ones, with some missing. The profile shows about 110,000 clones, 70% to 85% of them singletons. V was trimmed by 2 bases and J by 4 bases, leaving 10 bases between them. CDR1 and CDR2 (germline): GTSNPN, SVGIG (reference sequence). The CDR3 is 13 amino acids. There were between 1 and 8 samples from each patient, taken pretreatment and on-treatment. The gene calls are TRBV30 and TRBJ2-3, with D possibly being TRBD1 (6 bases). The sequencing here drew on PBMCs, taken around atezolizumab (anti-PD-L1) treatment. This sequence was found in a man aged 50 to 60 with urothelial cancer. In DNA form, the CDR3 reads TGTGCCTGGAGTCTTAAGGGGGCAGATACGCAGTATTTT. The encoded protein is CAWSLKGADTQYF.